This T cell receptor (beta chain) originates from a study of CD8+ T cells in alopecia areata. Regarding the study as a whole: Clonality in lesional scalp, especially alopecia totalis/universalis, exceeded that of normal scalp. Between patients, shared TCR sequences were less clear than in mice. This was possibly due in part to HLA diversity in the patient population.

Described treatment: oral pan-JAK inhibitor, 5-10 mg twice daily. Lesional scalp punch biopsies and peripheral blood came from alopecia areata patients. Sequencing templates came from extracted RNA that was reverse transcribed into cDNA. TCRdb's table, derived via immunoSEQ multiplex PCR, lists solely in-frame clones and lacks some. This table holds around 190,000 clones, approximately 67% found once. Turning to this clone: Its antigen is unknown.

Sequenced material: CD4+ T cells sorted from blood, taken between weeks 47 and 50, from a patient treated with tofacitinib. The sequence derives from a human donor with alopecia areata.

DNA of the CDR3: TGTGCCAGCAGTGATACTTCCGGCCAAAAACTGTTTTTT. Translated: CASSDTSGQKLFF. V and J are TRBV2 and TRBJ1-4; D not resolved. The CDR3 is 13 residues long. CDR1 is SNHLY, CDR2 FYNNEI, per germline. V lost 3 bases, J lost 9 bases, and 11 bases lay in between.